These 3 T cell receptor beta chains originate from one sample sequenced in a study of T cells after yellow fever vaccination. MiXCR was run by TCRdb on the 5' RACE reads, yielding one entry per CDR3 protein. The sample includes roughly 520,000 distinct CDR3 sequences, just over 20% of them seen just once. The material was PBMCs, obtained about 20 days after the first yellow fever vaccination. The receptors come from a man aged 18-30 years who received the YFV17D yellow fever vaccine.

This clonotype has more than one count but fewer than ten. This chain joins TRBV3-1 and TRBJ1-1, with D perhaps matching TRBD1 (5 bases). Trimming took off 2 bases at V and 1 base at J, with 8 bases between the two ends. The CDR3 contains 14 residues. Germline V gene sequence: CDR1 LGHDT, CDR2 YNNKEL (reference sequence). CDR3 region: CASSQSDTNTEAFF. The CDR3 region has the DNA TGTGCCAGCAGCCAATCGGACACGAACACTGAAGCTTTCTTT.

This clonotype was recorded once. The V gene is TRBV7-2, the J gene TRBJ1-5; weak D call: TRBD1 (6 bases). Trimming pared 1 base from V and 2 bases from J, leaving 12 bases between. Germline V gene data show CDR1 as SGHTA and CDR2 as FQGNSA. The CDR3 loop spans 16 amino acids. The CDR3 protein is CTSSLGGGGGNQPQHF. In DNA form, the CDR3 reads TGTACCAGCAGCTTAGGGGGCGGGGGCGGCAATCAGCCCCAGCATTTT. The full variable domain, in which reference TRBV7-2 and TRBJ1-5 provide the parts outside the CDR3, is GAGVSQSPSNKVTEKGKDVELRCDPISGHTALYWYRQSLGQGLEFLIYFQGNSAPDKSGLPSDRFSAERTGGSVSTLTIQRTQQEDSAVYLCTSSLGGGGGNQPQHFGDGTRLSIL.

This clonotype was counted ten times or more. The gene calls are TRBV12-3 or TRBV12-4 and TRBJ2-1, with TRBD2 matching over 10 bases. This CDR3 spans 14 amino acids. J gave up 9 bases and V 7 bases, and 9 bases lay outside the gene matches. This CDR3 is CASTISGGLGEQFF. CDR3 DNA sequence: TGTGCCAGCACCATTAGCGGGGGGTTAGGTGAGCAGTTCTTC.